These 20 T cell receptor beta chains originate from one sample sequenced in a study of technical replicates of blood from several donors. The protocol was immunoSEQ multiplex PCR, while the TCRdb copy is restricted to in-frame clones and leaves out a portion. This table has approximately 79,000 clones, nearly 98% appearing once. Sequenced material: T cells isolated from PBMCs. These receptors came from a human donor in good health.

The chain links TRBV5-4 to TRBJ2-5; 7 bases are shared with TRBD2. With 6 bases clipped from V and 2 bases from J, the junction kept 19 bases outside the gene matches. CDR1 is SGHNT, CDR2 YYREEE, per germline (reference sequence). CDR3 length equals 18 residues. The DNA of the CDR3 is TGTGCCAGCACTGGGGTTAGCGGGCCCAATCACCGACAAGAGACCCAGTACTTC. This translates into CASTGVSGPNHRQETQYF.

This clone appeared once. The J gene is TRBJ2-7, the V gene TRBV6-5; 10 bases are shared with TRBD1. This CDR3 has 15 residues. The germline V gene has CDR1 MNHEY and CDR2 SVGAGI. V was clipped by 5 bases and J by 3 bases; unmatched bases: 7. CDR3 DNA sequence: TGTGCCAGCAGTCCCGACGGGACAGGGGTCTACGAGCAGTACTTC. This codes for CASSPDGTGVYEQYF.

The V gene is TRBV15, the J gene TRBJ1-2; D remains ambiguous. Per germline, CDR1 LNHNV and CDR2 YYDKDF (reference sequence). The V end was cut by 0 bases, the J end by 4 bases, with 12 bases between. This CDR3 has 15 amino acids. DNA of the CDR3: TGTGCCACCAGCAGAGATAAACAGACCAGCTATGGCTACACCTTC. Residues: CATSRDKQTSYGYTF.

CDR3 loop: CASSEAGSGSEQYF. The CDR3 DNA sequence: TGTGCCAGCAGTGAAGCGGGTAGCGGGAGCGAGCAGTACTTC. The V gene is TRBV6-1, the J gene TRBJ2-7; 9 bases are a match to TRBD2. This CDR3 has 14 residues. CDR1 is MNHNS, CDR2 SASEGT, per germline. V trimming: 0 bases; J trimming: 6 bases; junction bases outside the gene matches: 3.

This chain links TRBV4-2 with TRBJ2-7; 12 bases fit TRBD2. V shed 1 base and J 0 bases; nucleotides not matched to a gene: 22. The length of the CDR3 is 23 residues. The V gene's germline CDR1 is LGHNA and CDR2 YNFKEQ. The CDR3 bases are TGTGCCAGCAGCCAAGGCGGGACAGGGACACCTAGCGGGAGGGAACCCAGCTCCTACGAGCAGTACTTC. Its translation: CASSQGGTGTPSGREPSSYEQYF.

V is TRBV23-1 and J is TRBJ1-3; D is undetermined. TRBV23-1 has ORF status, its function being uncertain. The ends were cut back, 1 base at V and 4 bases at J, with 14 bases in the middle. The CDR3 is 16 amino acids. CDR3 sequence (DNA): TGCGCCAGCAGTCAATTATTGAGACGGGTAGGAAACACCATATATTTT. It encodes CASSQLLRRVGNTIYF.

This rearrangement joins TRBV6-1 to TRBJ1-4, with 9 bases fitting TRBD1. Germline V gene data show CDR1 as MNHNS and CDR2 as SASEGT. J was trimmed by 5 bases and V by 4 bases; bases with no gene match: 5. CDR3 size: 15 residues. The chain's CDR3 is CASSAGTGRNEKLFF. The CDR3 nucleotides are TGTGCCAGCAGTGCGGGGACAGGGAGAAATGAAAAACTGTTTTTT.

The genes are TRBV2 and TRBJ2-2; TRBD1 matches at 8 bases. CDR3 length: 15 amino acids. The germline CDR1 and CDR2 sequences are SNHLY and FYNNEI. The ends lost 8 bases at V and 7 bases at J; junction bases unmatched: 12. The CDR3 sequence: CASSEDRVGIGELFF. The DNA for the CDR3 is TGTGCCAGCTCCGAGGACAGGGTAGGGATCGGGGAGCTGTTTTTT. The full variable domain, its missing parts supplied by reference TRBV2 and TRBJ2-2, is EPEVTQTPSHQVTQMGQEVILRCVPISNHLYFYWYRQILGQKVEFLVSFYNNEISEKSEIFDDQFSVERPDGSNFTLKIRSTKLEDSAMYFCASSEDRVGIGELFFGEGSRLTVL.

The CDR3 protein is CASSVESGGAREQFF. CDR3 DNA sequence: TGTGCCAGCAGCGTAGAAAGCGGGGGGGCCCGTGAGCAGTTCTTC. The chain couples TRBV9 to TRBJ2-1; 10 bases map to TRBD2. The CDR3 totals 15 residues. The germline CDR1 and CDR2 sequences are SGDLS and YYNGEE. Germline trimming cut 0 bases from V and 9 bases from J; bases unmatched to any gene: 6.

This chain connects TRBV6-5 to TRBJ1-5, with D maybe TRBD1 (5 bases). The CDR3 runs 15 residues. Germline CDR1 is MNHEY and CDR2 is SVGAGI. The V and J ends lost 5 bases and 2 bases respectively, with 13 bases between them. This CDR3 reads CASSLGRVGNQPQHF. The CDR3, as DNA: TGTGCCAGCAGTCTTGGCAGGGTAGGCAATCAGCCCCAGCATTTT.

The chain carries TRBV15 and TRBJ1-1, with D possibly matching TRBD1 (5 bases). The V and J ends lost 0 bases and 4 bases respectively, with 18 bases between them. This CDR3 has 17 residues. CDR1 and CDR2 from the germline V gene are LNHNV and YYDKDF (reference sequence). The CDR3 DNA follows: TGTGCCACCAGCAGAGATAGTCTTCGAGCAGGGATCACTGAAGCTTTCTTT. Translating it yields CATSRDSLRAGITEAFF.

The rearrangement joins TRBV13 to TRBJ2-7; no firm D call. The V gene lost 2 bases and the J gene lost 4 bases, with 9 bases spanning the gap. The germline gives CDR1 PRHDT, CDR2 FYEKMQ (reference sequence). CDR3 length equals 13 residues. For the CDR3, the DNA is TGTGCCAGCAGCTTATGGGCAGAGTACGAGCAGTACTTC. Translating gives CASSLWAEYEQYF.

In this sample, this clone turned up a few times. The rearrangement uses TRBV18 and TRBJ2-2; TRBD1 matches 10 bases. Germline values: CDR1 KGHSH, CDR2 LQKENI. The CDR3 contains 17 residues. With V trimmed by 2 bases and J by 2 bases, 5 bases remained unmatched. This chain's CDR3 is CASSPFGTGANTGELFF. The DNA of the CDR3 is TGTGCCAGCTCACCATTCGGGACAGGGGCCAACACCGGGGAGCTGTTTTTT.

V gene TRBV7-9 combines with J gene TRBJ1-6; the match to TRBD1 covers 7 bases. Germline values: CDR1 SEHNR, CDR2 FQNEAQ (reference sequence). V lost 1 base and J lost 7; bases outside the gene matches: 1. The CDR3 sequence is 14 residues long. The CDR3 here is CASSLEGANSPLHF. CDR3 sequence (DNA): TGTGCCAGCAGCTTAGAGGGGGCGAATTCACCCCTCCACTTT.

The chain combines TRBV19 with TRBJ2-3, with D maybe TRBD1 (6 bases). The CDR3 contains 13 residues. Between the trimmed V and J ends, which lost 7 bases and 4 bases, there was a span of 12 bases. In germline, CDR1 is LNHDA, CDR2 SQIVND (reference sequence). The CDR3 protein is CASTYRDSDTQYF. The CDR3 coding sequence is TGTGCCAGTACGTACAGGGATTCAGATACGCAGTATTTT.

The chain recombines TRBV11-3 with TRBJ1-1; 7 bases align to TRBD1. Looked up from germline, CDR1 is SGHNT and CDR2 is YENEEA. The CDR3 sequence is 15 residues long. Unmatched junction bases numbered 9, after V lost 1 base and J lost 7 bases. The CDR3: CASSLGEAGGSEAFF. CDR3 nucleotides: TGTGCCAGCAGCTTAGGAGAAGCAGGGGGGAGTGAAGCTTTCTTT.

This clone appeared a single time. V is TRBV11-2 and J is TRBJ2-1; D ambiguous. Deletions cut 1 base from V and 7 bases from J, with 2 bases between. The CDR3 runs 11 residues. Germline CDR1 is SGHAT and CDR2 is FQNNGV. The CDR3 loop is CASSLVNEQFF. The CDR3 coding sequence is TGTGCCAGCAGCTTAGTAAATGAGCAGTTCTTC.

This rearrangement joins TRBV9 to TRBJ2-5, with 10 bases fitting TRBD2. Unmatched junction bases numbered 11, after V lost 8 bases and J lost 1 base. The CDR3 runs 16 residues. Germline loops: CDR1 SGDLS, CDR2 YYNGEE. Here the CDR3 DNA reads TGTGCCAGTTCCATAGGGACTAGCGCCCCCCAAGAGACCCAGTACTTC. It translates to CASSIGTSAPQETQYF.

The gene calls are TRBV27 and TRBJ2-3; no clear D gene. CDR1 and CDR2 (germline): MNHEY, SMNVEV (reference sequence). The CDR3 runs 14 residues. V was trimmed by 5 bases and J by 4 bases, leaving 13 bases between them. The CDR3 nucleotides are TGTGCCAGCAGTCCGCCCTATCGGGCAGATACGCAGTATTTT. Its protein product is CASSPPYRADTQYF.

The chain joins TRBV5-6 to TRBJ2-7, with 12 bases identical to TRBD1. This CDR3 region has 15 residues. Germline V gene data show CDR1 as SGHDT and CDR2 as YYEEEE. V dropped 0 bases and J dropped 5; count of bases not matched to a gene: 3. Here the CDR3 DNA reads TGTGCCAGCAGCTTGGGGGACAGGGGGCTGAACGAGCAGTACTTC. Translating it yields CASSLGDRGLNEQYF.